This TCR beta chain was profiled in a study of T-cell reconstitution after alpha-beta-depleted transplantation in children. In this sample, this clonotype turned up many times. This sample's TCRbeta library carried unique molecular identifier barcodes. TCRdb re-derived calls from the PCR reads in MiXCR, one entry per CDR3 protein. The repertoire consists of about 410,000 distinct CDR3 sequences, with over 20% occurring once and the leading ten covering approximately 3.9%. CDR3 length equals 15 residues. Germline loops: CDR1 KGHDR, CDR2 SFDVKD. The ends were cut back, 12 bases at V and 0 bases at J, with 16 bases in the middle.

The V call is TRBV24-1, the J call TRBJ1-4; D may be TRBD1 (5 bases). Sequences were derived from PBMCs from the stem cell graft donor, sampled from the stem cell graft. The receptor's source is a human donor who donated a stem cell graft to a child with acute myeloid leukemia. In nucleotides, the CDR3 is TGTGCCGGGGGGAGGAGGACGGCAACTAATGAAAAACTGTTTTTT. Its translation is CAGGRRTATNEKLFF.